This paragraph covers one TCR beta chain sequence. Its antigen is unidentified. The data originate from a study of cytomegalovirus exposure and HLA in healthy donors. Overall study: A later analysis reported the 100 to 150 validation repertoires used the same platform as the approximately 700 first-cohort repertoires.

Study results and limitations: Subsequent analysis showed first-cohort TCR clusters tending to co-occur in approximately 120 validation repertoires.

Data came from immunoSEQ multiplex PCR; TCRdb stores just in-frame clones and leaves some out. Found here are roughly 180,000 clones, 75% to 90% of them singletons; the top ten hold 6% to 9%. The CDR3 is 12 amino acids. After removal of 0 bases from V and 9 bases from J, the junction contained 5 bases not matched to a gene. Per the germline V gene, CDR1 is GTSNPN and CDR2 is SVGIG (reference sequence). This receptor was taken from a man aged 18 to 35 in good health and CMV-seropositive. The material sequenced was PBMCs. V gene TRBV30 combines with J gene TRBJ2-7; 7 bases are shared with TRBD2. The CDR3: CAWSVAQRGQYF. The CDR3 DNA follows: TGTGCCTGGAGTGTAGCCCAGCGGGGGCAGTACTTC.